Given below is one T cell receptor (beta chain) in context. Its antigen is undetermined. This was a survey-level run. The table came from immunoSEQ multiplex PCR; TCRdb's copy has only in-frame clones and leaves some out. The table records fewer than 35,000 clones, about 70% of them present only once. This specimen belongs to a study of STAT5B mutations in CD4+ large granular lymphocyte leukemia. Looking at the study overall: Among healthy donors, a particular HLA allele went with more CDR3 'QG' motifs. Overall study findings and caveats: CD4-sorted patient repertoires seemed more clonal than healthy CD4+ repertoires. About 25% of private leukemic clonotypes occurred rarely in other patients' non-leukemic repertoires.

Germline assignment: CDR1 SQVTM and CDR2 ANQGSEA. CDR3 length equals 12 residues. Deletions cut 8 bases from V and 0 bases from J, with 10 bases between. The sequence derives from a human donor in good health. Specimen: CD4+ T cells from blood buffy coats. The J gene is TRBJ2-5, the V gene TRBV29-1; possibly TRBD2 for D (5 bases). CDR3 sequence reads: CSSRRDQETQYF. DNA for the CDR3: TGCAGCAGTAGGCGGGACCAAGAGACCCAGTACTTC.